Presented here are 22 T cell receptor beta chains from one specimen sequenced in a study of blood T cell repertoires in COVID-19. Assay: immunoSEQ multiplex PCR; the TCRdb copy retains only in-frame clones and omits some. The sample holds 30,000 to 40,000 clones; approximately 78% are singletons and the top ten take about 38%. Sequenced sample: peripheral blood. Every receptor here comes from a man of 80 years or more with active or convalescent COVID-19.

The rearrangement links TRBV11-3 to TRBJ2-5, with TRBD2 matching 9 bases. The junction had 5 bases not matched to a gene; V was cut back by 8 bases and J by 7 bases. The length of the CDR3 is 12 residues. Germline-derived CDR1 and CDR2 are SGHNT and YENEEA. The CDR3 sequence is CASRAGGGTQYF. CDR3 DNA: TGTGCCAGCCGAGCGGGGGGCGGGACCCAGTACTTC.

CDR3 residues: CASSVGGRSNYGYTF. CDR3 nucleotide sequence: TGTGCCAGCAGCGTAGGGGGCAGATCGAACTATGGCTACACCTTC. This chain connects TRBV9 to TRBJ1-2; tentative D call: TRBD1 (5 bases). The CDR3 extends over 15 amino acids. Germline V gives CDR1 SGDLS, CDR2 YYNGEE. With 0 bases removed from V and 2 bases from J, the gap between germline ends came to 11 bases.

The chain joins TRBV11-3 to TRBJ2-1, with 12 bases matching TRBD2. The germline gives CDR1 SGHNT, CDR2 YENEEA. This CDR3 contains 16 residues. V trimming: 5 bases; J trimming: 4 bases; junction bases outside the gene matches: 6. CDR3 in amino acids: CASSRLAGALYNEQFF. The CDR3 DNA reads as TGTGCCAGCAGCCGACTAGCGGGAGCGCTTTACAATGAGCAGTTCTTC.

The count of this clone is one. The CDR3 loop is CASSPPTGGGYNEQFF. The CDR3 region has the DNA TGTGCCAGCAGTCCTCCGACAGGGGGAGGTTACAATGAGCAGTTCTTC. The chain recombines TRBV27 with TRBJ2-1; 9 positions match TRBD1. CDR3 length: 16 residues. V dropped 5 bases and J dropped 4; count of bases not matched to a gene: 9. From germline, CDR1 is MNHEY and CDR2 SMNVEV (reference sequence).

The chain joins TRBV28 to TRBJ1-5; TRBD1 aligns across 7 bases. The CDR3 totals 16 residues. Per germline, CDR1 MDHEN and CDR2 SYDVKM. V lost 8 bases to trimming and J lost 0 bases; unmatched junction nucleotides: 10. The CDR3, as DNA: TGTGCCAGCGGGGACAGCAAAACCTATAGCAATCAGCCCCAGCATTTT. Translation gives CASGDSKTYSNQPQHF. The full variable domain, with the rest looked up from reference TRBV28 and TRBJ1-5, is DVKVTQSSRYLVKRTGEKVFLECVQDMDHENMFWYRQDPGLGLRLIYFSYDVKMKEKGDIPEGYSVSREKKERFSLILESASTNQTSMYLCASGDSKTYSNQPQHFGDGTRLSIL.

This sequence joins TRBV4-1 and TRBJ2-7, with a possible D match to TRBD2 (5 bases). Germline lookup yields CDR1 MGHRA and CDR2 YSYEKL. This CDR3 spans 15 amino acids. Trimming shortened V by 0 bases and J by 1 base, and 10 bases separated the two germline ends. The CDR3 sequence: CASSQEKAASYEQYF. CDR3 coding DNA: TGCGCCAGCAGCCAAGAGAAAGCGGCTTCCTACGAGCAGTACTTC.

The chain links TRBV18 to TRBJ2-4; 7 bases align to TRBD1. Germline V CDR1 and CDR2: KGHSH, LQKENI. The CDR3 has 19 amino acids. The V and J ends lost 0 bases and 0 bases, in that order; junction bases with no gene match: 11. The CDR3 region has the DNA TGTGCCAGCTCACCACCGTCAGGGGGTGGGGGAATAGCCAAAAACATTCAGTACTTC. It codes for CASSPPSGGGGIAKNIQYF.

V and J are TRBV7-9 and TRBJ1-2; perhaps TRBD1 as D (6 bases). In germline, CDR1 is SEHNR, CDR2 FQNEAQ (reference sequence). V lost 8 bases to trimming and J lost 8 bases, with 27 bases between them. There are 16 residues in the CDR3. The DNA for the CDR3 is TGTGCCAGCCTGGGGCAGGGGCTTTTGATTATATGGGGCTACACCTTC. Its protein product is CASLGQGLLIIWGYTF.

In its sample, this clone was seen a few times. The CDR3 reads CASSQGGGAEAFF. The DNA of the CDR3 is TGTGCCAGCAGCCAAGGAGGAGGGGCTGAAGCTTTCTTT. This chain uses TRBV4-2 with TRBJ1-1; TRBD1 might be the D (5 bases). V was shortened by 1 base and J by 6 bases, with 9 bases between the two germline ends. The CDR3 consists of 13 residues. The V gene's germline CDR1 is LGHNA and CDR2 YNFKEQ.

The rearrangement joins TRBV6-5 to TRBJ1-1; D is perhaps TRBD1 (6 bases). V gave up 4 bases and J gave up 1 base, with 10 bases separating them. The germline V gene encodes CDR1 MNHEY and CDR2 SVGAGI. This CDR3 has 14 residues. CDR3 bases: TGTGCCAGCAGTTTATCAGGGGCGAACACTGAAGCTTTCTTT. This encodes CASSLSGANTEAFF.

The chain uses TRBV7-9 and TRBJ2-1; 7 bases map to TRBD2. The J segment lost 5 bases and the V segment lost 4 bases, leaving 5 bases of the junction unmatched. In germline, CDR1 is SEHNR, CDR2 FQNEAQ (reference sequence). The CDR3 is 14 amino acids. CDR3 region: CASSSRLAHNEQFF. The CDR3 DNA reads as TGTGCCAGCAGCTCTAGACTAGCCCACAATGAGCAGTTCTTC.

This chain connects TRBV19 to TRBJ1-1; tentative D call: TRBD1 (5 bases). Germline V gene data show CDR1 as LNHDA and CDR2 as SQIVND (reference sequence). This CDR3 spans 14 amino acids. Between the trimmed V and J ends, which lost 3 bases and 1 base, there was a span of 9 bases. The CDR3 coding sequence is TGTGCCAGTAGTATTATCGACAGGAACACTGAAGCTTTCTTT. Its protein product is CASSIIDRNTEAFF.

The chain couples TRBV6-5 to TRBJ1-5; no clear D. The germline gives CDR1 MNHEY, CDR2 SVGAGI. The V gene lost 8 bases and the J gene lost 7 bases, with 21 bases spanning the gap. The CDR3 runs to 15 residues. CDR3 sequence (DNA): TGTGCCAGCCGTAACGGGAAACGAGGGATCCAGCCCCAGCATTTT. Its translation is CASRNGKRGIQPQHF.

The chain recombines TRBV5-4 with TRBJ1-1, with 8 bases fitting TRBD1. The CDR3 contains 12 residues. The germline gives CDR1 SGHNT, CDR2 YYREEE (reference sequence). Germline trimming cut 1 base from V and 10 bases from J; bases unmatched to any gene: 3. The CDR3 loop is CASSLTGGRAFF. The CDR3 DNA follows: TGTGCCAGCAGCTTGACAGGGGGGCGAGCTTTCTTT.

The rearrangement uses TRBV5-1 and TRBJ2-2, with D uncertain. Per germline, CDR1 SGHRS and CDR2 YFSETQ. The V and J ends lost 5 bases and 1 base respectively, with 12 bases between them. This CDR3 contains 15 residues. The CDR3 loop is CASREVAGNTGELFF. DNA for the CDR3: TGCGCCAGCAGGGAAGTAGCTGGGAACACCGGGGAGCTGTTTTTT.

This clone was picked up one time. The CDR3 loop is CASSSPSPTGSGNTIYF. The DNA for the CDR3 is TGTGCCAGCAGCTCCCCCTCCCCCACAGGGTCTGGAAACACCATATATTTT. V and J are TRBV11-2 and TRBJ1-3; D might be TRBD1 (6 bases). V shed 4 bases and J shed 1 base, with 17 bases lying between them. CDR3 size: 17 residues. Per germline, CDR1 SGHAT and CDR2 FQNNGV.

This chain joins TRBV28 and TRBJ1-5; no definite D call. Germline CDR1 and CDR2: MDHEN and SYDVKM. V was cut by 7 bases and J by 1 base, with 11 bases left in between. The CDR3 totals 14 residues. CDR3 protein: CASTRDWSNQPQHF. The DNA for the CDR3 is TGTGCCAGCACGAGGGATTGGAGCAATCAGCCCCAGCATTTT.

This chain connects TRBV5-3 to TRBJ2-2; 10 nucleotides agree with TRBD2. TRBV5-3 is an ORF, and what it does is uncertain. Germline trimming cut 4 bases from V and 7 bases from J; bases unmatched to any gene: 10. This CDR3 comprises 16 residues. The DNA of the CDR3 is TGTGCCAGAAGCCCTGGAGCGGGAGGGCCGGTCGGGGAGCTGTTTTTT. Translating gives CARSPGAGGPVGELFF.

This clone was counted a single time. The chain links TRBV6-5 to TRBJ2-1; D ambiguous. Germline values: CDR1 MNHEY, CDR2 SVGAGI. Trimming took 3 bases from V and 9 from J, leaving 18 bases between them. The CDR3 contains 15 residues. DNA of the CDR3: TGTGCCAGCAGTTATAGGATAGGCGGCGGAGCTGAGCAGTTCTTC. Its protein is CASSYRIGGGAEQFF.

V gene TRBV5-5 combines with J gene TRBJ1-1, with D perhaps TRBD1 (6 bases). From germline, CDR1 is SGHKS and CDR2 YYEKEE (reference sequence). With 4 bases removed from V and 5 bases from J, the gap between germline ends came to 12 bases. CDR3 length: 13 residues. CDR3 loop: CASSDEGDTEAFF. For the CDR3, the DNA is TGTGCCAGCAGCGATGAGGGGGATACTGAAGCTTTCTTT. Looking up the rest from reference TRBV5-5 and TRBJ1-1 gives the full variable domain: DAGVTQSPTHLIKTRGQQVTLRCSPISGHKSVSWYQQVLGQGPQFIFQYYEKEERGRGNFPDRFSARQFPNYSSELNVNALLLGDSALYLCASSDEGDTEAFFGQGTRLTVV.

This clone was seen only once. J is TRBJ1-3 and V is TRBV7-8; 7 bases match TRBD1. The germline V gene has CDR1 SGHVS and CDR2 FQNEAQ. V lost 1 base, J lost 3 bases, and 3 bases stayed unmatched. This CDR3 has 15 residues. The CDR3 DNA is TGTGCCAGCAGCTTAGGGCAGGGGGATGGAAACACCATATATTTT. It specifies CASSLGQGDGNTIYF.

The rearrangement uses TRBV11-2 and TRBJ2-1; D may be TRBD2 (5 bases). Trimming removed 6 bases from V and 1 base from J, with 13 bases in between. The length of the CDR3 is 15 residues. Germline assignment: CDR1 SGHAT and CDR2 FQNNGV. The CDR3: CASSPKLESYNEQFF. Written as DNA, the CDR3 is TGTGCCAGCAGTCCTAAACTAGAGTCCTACAATGAGCAGTTCTTC.